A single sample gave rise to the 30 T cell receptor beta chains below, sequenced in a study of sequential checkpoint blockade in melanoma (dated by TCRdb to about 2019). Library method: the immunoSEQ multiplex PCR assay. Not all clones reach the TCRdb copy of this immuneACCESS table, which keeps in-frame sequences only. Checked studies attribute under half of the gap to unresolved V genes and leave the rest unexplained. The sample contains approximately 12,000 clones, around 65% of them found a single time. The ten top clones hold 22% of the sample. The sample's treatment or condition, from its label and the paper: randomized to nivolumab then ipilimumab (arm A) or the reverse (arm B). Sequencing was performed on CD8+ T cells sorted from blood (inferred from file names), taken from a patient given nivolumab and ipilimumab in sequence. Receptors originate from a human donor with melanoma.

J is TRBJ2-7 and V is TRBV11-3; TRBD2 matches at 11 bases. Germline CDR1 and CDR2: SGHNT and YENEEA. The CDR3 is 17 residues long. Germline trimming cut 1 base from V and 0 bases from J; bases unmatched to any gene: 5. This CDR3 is CASSLGGLAVTSYEQYF. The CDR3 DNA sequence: TGTGCCAGCAGCTTAGGGGGACTAGCGGTAACCTCCTACGAGCAGTACTTC.

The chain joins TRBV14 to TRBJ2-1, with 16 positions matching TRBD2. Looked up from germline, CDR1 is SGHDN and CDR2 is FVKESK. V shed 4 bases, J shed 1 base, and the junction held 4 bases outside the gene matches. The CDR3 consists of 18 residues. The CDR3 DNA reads TGTGCCAGCAGCCCGGGACTAGCGGGAGGGCCGTCCTACAATGAGCAGTTCTTC. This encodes CASSPGLAGGPSYNEQFF.

The CDR3: CASSQPDSGIQETQYF. CDR3 coding DNA: TGCGCCAGCAGCCAACCGGATAGCGGGATCCAAGAGACCCAGTACTTC. The chain combines TRBV5-1 with TRBJ2-5, with 8 bases aligning to TRBD2. V lost 4 bases, J lost 1 base, and 9 bases stayed unmatched. Looked up from germline, CDR1 is SGHRS and CDR2 is YFSETQ. The CDR3 is 16 amino acids.

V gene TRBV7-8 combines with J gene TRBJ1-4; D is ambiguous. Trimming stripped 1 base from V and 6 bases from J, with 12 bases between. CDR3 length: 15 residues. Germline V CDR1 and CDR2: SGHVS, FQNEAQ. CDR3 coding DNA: TGTGCCAGCAGCTTAGTAGCCGGGAGAGATGAAAAACTGTTTTTT. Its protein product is CASSLVAGRDEKLFF. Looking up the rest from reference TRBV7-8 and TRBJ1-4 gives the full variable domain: GAGVSQSPRYKVAKRGQDVALRCDPISGHVSLFWYQQALGQGPEFLTYFQNEAQLDKSGLPSDRFFAERPEGSVSTLKIQRTQQEDSAVYLCASSLVAGRDEKLFFGSGTQLSVL.

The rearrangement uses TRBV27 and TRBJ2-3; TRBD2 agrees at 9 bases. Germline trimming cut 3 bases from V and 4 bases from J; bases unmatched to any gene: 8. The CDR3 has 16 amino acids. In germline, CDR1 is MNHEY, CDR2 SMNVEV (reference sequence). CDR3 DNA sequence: TGTGCCAGCAGTTTCTCAGCGGGGGGAAGTCCAGATACGCAGTATTTT. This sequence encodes CASSFSAGGSPDTQYF.

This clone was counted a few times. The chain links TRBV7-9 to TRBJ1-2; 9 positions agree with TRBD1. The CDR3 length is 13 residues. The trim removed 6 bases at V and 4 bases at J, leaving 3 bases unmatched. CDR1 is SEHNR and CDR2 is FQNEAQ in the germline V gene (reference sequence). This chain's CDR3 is CASSTDRGYGYTF. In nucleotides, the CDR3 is TGTGCCAGCAGTACGGACAGGGGCTATGGCTACACCTTC.

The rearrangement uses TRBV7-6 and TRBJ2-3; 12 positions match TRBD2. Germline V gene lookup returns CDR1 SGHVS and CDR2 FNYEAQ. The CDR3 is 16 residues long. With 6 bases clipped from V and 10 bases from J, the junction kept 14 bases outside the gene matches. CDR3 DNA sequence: TGTGCCAGCAGTCCCACTAGCGGGGGGCTGGAAGTGGCGCAGTATTTT. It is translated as CASSPTSGGLEVAQYF.

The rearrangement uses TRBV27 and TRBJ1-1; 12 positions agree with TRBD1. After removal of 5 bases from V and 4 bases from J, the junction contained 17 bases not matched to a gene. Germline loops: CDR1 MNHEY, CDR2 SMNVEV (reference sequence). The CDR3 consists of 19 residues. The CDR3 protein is CASSTSGGTGGGWSTEAFF. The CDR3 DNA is TGTGCCAGCAGTACCTCTGGAGGGACAGGGGGCGGATGGAGCACTGAAGCTTTCTTT.

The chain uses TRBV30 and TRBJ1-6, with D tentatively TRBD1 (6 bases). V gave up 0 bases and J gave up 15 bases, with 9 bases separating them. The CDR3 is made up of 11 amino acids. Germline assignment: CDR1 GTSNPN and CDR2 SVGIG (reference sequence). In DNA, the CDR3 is TGTGCCTGGAGTGTAAAGGGGGACCTCCACTTT. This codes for CAWSVKGDLHF.

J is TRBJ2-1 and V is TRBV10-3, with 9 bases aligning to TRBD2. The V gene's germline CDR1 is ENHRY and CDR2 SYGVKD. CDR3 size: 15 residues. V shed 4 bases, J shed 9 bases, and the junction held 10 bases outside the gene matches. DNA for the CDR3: TGTGCCATCAGTGCGGCTAGCGGGATCCTCGGTGAGCAGTTCTTC. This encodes CAISAASGILGEQFF.

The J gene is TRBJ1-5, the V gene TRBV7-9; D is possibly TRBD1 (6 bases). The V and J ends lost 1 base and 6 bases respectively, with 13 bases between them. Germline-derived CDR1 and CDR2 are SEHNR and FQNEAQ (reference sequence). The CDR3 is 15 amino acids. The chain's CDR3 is CASSLGVGAGQPQHF. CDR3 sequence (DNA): TGTGCCAGCAGCTTAGGTGTGGGGGCAGGTCAGCCCCAGCATTTT. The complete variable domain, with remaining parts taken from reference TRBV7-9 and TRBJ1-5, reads DTGVSQNPRHKITKRGQNVTFRCDPISEHNRLYWYRQTLGQGPEFLTYFQNEAQLEKSRLLSDRFSAERPKGSFSTLEIQRTEQGDSAMYLCASSLGVGAGQPQHFGDGTRLSIL.

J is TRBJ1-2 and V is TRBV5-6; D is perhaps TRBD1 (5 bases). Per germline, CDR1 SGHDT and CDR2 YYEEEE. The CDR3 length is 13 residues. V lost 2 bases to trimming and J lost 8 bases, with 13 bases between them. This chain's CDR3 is CASSFGGSEGYTF. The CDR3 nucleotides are TGTGCCAGCAGCTTCGGGGGGTCGGAAGGCTACACCTTC. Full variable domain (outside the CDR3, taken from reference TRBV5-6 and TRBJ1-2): DAGVTQSPTHLIKTRGQQVTLRCSPKSGHDTVSWYQQALGQGPQFIFQYYEEEERQRGNFPDRFSGHQFPNYSSELNVNALLLGDSALYLCASSFGGSEGYTFGSGTRLTVV.

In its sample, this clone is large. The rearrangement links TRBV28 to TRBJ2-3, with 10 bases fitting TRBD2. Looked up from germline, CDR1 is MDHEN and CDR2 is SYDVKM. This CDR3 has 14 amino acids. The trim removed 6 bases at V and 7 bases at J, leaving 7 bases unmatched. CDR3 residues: CASSPRTSGYTQYF. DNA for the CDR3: TGTGCCAGCAGCCCTCGGACTAGCGGTTATACGCAGTATTTT.

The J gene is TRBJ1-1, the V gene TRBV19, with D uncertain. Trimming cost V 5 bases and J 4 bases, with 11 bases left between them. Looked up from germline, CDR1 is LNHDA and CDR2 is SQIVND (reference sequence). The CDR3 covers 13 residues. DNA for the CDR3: TGTGCCAGTAGTCCCTTCGAGGCCACTGAAGCTTTCTTT. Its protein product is CASSPFEATEAFF. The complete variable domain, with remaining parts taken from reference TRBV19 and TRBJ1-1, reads DGGITQSPKYLFRKEGQNVTLSCEQNLNHDAMYWYRQDPGQGLRLIYYSQIVNDFQKGDIAEGYSVSREKKESFPLTVTSAQKNPTAFYLCASSPFEATEAFFGQGTRLTVV.

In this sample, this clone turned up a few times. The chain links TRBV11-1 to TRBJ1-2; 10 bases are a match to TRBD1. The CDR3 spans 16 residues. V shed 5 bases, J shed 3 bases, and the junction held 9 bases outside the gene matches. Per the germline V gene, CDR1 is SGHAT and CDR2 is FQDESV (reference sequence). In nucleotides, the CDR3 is TGTGCCAGCAGCGAACAATGGGGGACAGGGGACTATGGCTACACCTTC. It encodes CASSEQWGTGDYGYTF.

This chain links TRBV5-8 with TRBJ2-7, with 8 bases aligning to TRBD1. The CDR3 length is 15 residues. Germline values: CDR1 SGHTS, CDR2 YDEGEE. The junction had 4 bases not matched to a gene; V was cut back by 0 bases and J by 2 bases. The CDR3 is CASSLDAGGAYEQYF. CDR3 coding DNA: TGTGCCAGCAGCTTGGATGCAGGGGGCGCCTACGAGCAGTACTTC.

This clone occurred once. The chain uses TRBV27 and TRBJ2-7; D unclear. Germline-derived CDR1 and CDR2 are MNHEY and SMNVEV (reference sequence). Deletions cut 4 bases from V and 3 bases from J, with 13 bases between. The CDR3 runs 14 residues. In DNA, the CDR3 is TGTGCCAGCAGTTACTCTCCATATTACTACGAGCAGTACTTC. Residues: CASSYSPYYYEQYF.

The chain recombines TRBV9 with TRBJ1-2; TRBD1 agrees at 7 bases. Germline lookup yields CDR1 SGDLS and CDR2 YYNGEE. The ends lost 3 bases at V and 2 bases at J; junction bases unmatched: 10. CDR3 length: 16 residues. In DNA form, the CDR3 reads TGTGCCAGCAGCGGTGGGACAGCGCCATTGAACTATGGCTACACCTTC. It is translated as CASSGGTAPLNYGYTF. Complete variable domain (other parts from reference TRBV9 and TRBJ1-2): DSGVTQTPKHLITATGQRVTLRCSPRSGDLSVYWYQQSLDQGLQFLIQYYNGEERAKGNILERFSAQQFPDLHSELNLSSLELGDSALYFCASSGGTAPLNYGYTFGSGTRLTVV.

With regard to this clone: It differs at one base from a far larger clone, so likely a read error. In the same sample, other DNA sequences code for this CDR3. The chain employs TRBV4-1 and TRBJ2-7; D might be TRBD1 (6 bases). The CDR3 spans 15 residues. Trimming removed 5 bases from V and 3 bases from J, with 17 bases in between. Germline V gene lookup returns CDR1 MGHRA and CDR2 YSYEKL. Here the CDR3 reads CASSSPGQRGYEQYF. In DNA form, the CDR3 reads TGCGCCAGCAGCTCCCCAGGACAGAGGGGCTACGAGCAGTACTTC.

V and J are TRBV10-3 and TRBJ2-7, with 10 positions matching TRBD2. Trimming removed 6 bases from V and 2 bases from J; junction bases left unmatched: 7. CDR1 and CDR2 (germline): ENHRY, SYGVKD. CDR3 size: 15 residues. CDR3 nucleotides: TGTGCCATCAGGCTAGCGGGAGAGATTACCTACGAGCAGTACTTC. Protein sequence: CAIRLAGEITYEQYF.

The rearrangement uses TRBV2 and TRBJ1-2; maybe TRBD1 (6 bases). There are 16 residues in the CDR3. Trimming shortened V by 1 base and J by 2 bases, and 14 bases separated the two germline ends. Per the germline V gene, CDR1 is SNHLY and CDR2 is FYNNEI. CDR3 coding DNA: TGTGCCAGCAGTGAAGGCCCTTTAACAGGGAACTATGGCTACACCTTC. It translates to CASSEGPLTGNYGYTF.

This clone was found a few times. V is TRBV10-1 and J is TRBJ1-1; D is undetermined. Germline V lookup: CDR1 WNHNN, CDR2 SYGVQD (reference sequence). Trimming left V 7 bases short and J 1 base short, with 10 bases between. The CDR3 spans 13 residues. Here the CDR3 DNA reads TGCGCCAGCACTGAAGACTGGAACACTGAAGCTTTCTTT. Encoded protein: CASTEDWNTEAFF.

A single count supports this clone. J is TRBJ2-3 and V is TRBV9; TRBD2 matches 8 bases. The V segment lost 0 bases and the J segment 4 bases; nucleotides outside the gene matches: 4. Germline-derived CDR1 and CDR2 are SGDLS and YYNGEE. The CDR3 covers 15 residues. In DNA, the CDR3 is TGTGCCAGCAGCGTAGCAGCGGGGGAGTCAGATACGCAGTATTTT. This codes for CASSVAAGESDTQYF.

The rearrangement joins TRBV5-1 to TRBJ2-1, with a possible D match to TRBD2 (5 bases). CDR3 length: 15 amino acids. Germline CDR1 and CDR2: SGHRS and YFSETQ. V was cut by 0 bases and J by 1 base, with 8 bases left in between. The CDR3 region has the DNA TGCGCCAGCAGCTTGGAAGCGGCTTCCTACAATGAGCAGTTCTTC. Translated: CASSLEAASYNEQFF.

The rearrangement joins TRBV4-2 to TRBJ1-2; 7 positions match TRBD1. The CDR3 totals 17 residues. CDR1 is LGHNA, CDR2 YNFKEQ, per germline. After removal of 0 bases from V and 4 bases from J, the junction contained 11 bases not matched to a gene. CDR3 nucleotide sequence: TGTGCCAGCAGCCAAGACGAGGGGGCTAATTGGGGCTATGGCTACACCTTC. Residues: CASSQDEGANWGYGYTF.

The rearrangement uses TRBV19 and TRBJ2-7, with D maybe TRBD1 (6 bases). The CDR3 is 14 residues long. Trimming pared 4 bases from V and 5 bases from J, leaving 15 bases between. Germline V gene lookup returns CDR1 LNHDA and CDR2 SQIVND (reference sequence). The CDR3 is CASSRAGVADEQYF. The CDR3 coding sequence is TGTGCCAGTAGTAGGGCAGGGGTCGCCGACGAGCAGTACTTC.

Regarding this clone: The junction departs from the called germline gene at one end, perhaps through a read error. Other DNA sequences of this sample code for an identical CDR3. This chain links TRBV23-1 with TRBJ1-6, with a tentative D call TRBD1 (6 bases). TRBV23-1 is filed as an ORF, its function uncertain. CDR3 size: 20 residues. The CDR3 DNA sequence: TGCGCCAGCAGTAAGGGTGAGACAGTAAAGGGGGAAGGGGATTATTCCCCCCTCCACTTT. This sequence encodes CASSKGETVKGEGDYSPLHF.

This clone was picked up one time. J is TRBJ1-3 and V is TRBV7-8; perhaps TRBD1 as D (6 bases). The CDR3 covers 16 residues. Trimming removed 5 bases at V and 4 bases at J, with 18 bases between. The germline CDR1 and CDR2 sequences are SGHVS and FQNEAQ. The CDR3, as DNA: TGTGCCAGCAGCGCGACAGGACTCATGGCAGGAAACACCATATATTTT. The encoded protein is CASSATGLMAGNTIYF.

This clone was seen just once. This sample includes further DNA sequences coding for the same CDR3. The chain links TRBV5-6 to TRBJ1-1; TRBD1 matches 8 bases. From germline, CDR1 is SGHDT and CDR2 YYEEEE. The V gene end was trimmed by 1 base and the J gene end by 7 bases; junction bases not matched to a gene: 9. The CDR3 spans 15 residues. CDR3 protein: CASSLYRDRGIEAFF. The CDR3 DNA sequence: TGTGCCAGCAGCTTGTACCGAGACAGGGGTATTGAAGCTTTCTTT.

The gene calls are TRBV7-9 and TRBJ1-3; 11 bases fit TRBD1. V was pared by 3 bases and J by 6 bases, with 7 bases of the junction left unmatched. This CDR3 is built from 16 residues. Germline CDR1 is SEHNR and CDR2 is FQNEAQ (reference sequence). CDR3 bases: TGTGCCAGCAGCTTCCCCGGGACAGGGGGGGTAAACACCATATATTTT. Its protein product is CASSFPGTGGVNTIYF.